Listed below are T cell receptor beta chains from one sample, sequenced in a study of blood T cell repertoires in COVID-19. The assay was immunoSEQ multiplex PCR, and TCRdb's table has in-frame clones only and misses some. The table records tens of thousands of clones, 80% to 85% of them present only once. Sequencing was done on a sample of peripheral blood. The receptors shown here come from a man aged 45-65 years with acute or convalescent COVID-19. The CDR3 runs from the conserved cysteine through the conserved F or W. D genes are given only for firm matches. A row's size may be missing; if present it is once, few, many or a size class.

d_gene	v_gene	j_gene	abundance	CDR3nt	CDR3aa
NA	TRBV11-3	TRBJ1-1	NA	TGTGCCAGCAGCTTAGATCTCCCGACAGAAATGAACACTGAAGCTTTCTTT	CASSLDLPTEMNTEAFF
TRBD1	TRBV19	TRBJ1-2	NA	TGTGCCAGTAGTAGACAGGGGATGGTCTATGGCTACACCTTC	CASSRQGMVYGYTF
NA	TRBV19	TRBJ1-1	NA	TGTGCCAGTAGTATGACTAGGTTGAGCACTGAAGCTTTCTTT	CASSMTRLSTEAFF
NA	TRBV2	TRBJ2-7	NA	TGTGCCAGCAGTTACGACACACACTCCTACGAGCAGTACTTC	CASSYDTHSYEQYF
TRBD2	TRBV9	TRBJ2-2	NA	TGTGCCAGCAGCGCCCAAGGGGGGACTAGCGTTAACACCGGGGAGCTGTTTTTT	CASSAQGGTSVNTGELFF
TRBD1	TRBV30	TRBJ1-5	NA	TGTGCCTGGGGGACAGGCGATTATAGCAATCAGCCCCAGCATTTT	CAWGTGDYSNQPQHF
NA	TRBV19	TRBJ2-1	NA	TGTGCCAGTAGTATCGGTCGGGAGCAGTTCTTC	CASSIGREQFF
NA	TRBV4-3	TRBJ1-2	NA	TGCGCCAGCAGCCAAGATCCACAGGTTGGCGGCTACACCTTC	CASSQDPQVGGYTF
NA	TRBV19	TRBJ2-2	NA	TGTGCCAGTAGTATAGATTGGGGCCTGAACACCGGGGAGCTGTTTTTT	CASSIDWGLNTGELFF
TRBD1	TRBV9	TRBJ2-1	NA	TGTGCCAGCAGCGTAGGGGTCTACCTTCGGGACAGCTCCTACAATGAGCAGTTCTTC	CASSVGVYLRDSSYNEQFF
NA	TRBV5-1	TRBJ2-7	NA	TGCGCCACCGGACTTTACTACGAGCAGTACTTC	CATGLYYEQYF
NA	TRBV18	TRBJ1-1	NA	TGTGCCAGCTCACCAAAGGGGGAATCTGAAGCTTTCTTT	CASSPKGESEAFF
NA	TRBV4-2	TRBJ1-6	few	TGTGCCAGCAGCCAATATATGGAGCAGAAGGATTCACCCCTCCACTTT	CASSQYMEQKDSPLHF
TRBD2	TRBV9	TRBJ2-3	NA	TGTGCCAGCAGCGTAGGAATAGCGGGGGGGAGCACAGATACGCAGTATTTT	CASSVGIAGGSTDTQYF
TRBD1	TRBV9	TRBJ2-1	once	TGTGCCAGCAGCACGGGACAGGGGGAAAGGGGTCAGTTCTTC	CASSTGQGERGQFF
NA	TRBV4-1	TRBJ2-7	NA	TGCGCCAGCAGCCAAGAACACTCCTACGAGCAGTACTTC	CASSQEHSYEQYF
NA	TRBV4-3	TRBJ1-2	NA	TGCGCCAGCAGCCAAGATAGGGGGGGATTGAGCTATGGCTACACCTTC	CASSQDRGGLSYGYTF
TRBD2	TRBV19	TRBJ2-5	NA	TGTGCCAGTAGTCCGTTACTAGCGGGAGCAGCAGGGACCCAGTACTTC	CASSPLLAGAAGTQYF
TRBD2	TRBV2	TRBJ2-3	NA	TGTGCCAGCAGTCGACTAGCGGGGGGCACAGATACGCAGTATTTT	CASSRLAGGTDTQYF
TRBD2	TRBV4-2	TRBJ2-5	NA	TGTGCCAGCAGCCAAGATTCGGGGGGATACGAGACCCAGTACTTC	CASSQDSGGYETQYF
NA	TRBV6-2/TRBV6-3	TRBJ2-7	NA	TGTGCCAGCAGCGAGGACTCCTCCTACGAGCAGTACTTC	CASSEDSSYEQYF
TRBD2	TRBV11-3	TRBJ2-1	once	TGTGCCAGCAGCTTAGTGGGCGGGGGGGTTTTTAATGAGCAGTTCTTC	CASSLVGGGVFNEQFF
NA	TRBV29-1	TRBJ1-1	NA	TGCAGCGTTAAGGTGGGGGCGACGTGGATAAACACTGAAGCTTTCTTT	CSVKVGATWINTEAFF
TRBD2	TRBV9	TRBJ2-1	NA	TGTGCCAGCAGCGCGAGGACTAGCGGGAGTCTCTACAATGAGCAGTTCTTC	CASSARTSGSLYNEQFF
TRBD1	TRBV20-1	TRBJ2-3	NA	TGCAGTGCTAGTGATGGTGGGACAGGGGCAGATACGCAGTATTTT	CSASDGGTGADTQYF
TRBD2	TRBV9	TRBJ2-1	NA	TGTGCCAGCAGCCTCCTCGAGGGAGGGCCTTTGGATGAGCAGTTCTTC	CASSLLEGGPLDEQFF
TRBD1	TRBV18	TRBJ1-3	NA	TGTGCCAGCTCACCCGGGACAGGGGTTGGAAACACCATATATTTT	CASSPGTGVGNTIYF
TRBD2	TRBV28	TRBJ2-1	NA	TGTGCCAGCAGTTGGACTAGCGGGTCCTACAATGAGCAGTTCTTC	CASSWTSGSYNEQFF
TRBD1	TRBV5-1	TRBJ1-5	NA	TGCGCCAGCAGCCCGGGACAGCCCAATCAGCCCCAGCATTTT	CASSPGQPNQPQHF
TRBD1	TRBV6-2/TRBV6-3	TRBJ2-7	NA	TGTGCCAGCAGTCACAGGGGTTCTAGCGAGCAGTACTTC	CASSHRGSSEQYF
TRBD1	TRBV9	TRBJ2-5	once	TGTGCCAGCAGCTTTACTGGGACAGGGGAAGAGACCCAGTACTTC	CASSFTGTGEETQYF
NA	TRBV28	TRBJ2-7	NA	TGTGCCAGCAGCCCCGGGGGCGAGCAGTACTTC	CASSPGGEQYF
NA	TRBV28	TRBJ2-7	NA	TGTGCCAGCAGCGCCACAGGGAGCTCCTACGAGCAGTACTTC	CASSATGSSYEQYF
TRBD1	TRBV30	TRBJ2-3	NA	TGTGCCAGGTCGATACAGGGGAGCACAGATACGCAGTATTTT	CARSIQGSTDTQYF
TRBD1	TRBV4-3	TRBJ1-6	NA	TGCGCCAGCAGCAGAGGGGGCCGTGGTTCACCCCTCCACTTT	CASSRGGRGSPLHF
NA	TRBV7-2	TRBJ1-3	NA	TGTGCCAGCAGTCTACAGTCGGGTACAGGGACTGGAAACACCATATATTTT	CASSLQSGTGTGNTIYF
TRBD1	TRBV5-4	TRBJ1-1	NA	TGTGCCAGCAGCTCCGGGACAGGGATTATGAACACTGAAGCTTTCTTT	CASSSGTGIMNTEAFF
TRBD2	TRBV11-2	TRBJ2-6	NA	TGTGCCAGCACCCGGACTAGCGGGCCTCTTAAAGCCAACGTCCTGACTTTC	CASTRTSGPLKANVLTF
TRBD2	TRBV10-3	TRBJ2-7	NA	TGTGCCATCAGACCGGGACTAGCGGGGGGGAGCTCCTACGAGCAGTACTTC	CAIRPGLAGGSSYEQYF
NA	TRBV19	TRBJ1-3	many	TGTGCCAGTAGTATCGTGGCAGGGCGAGGAAACACCATATATTTT	CASSIVAGRGNTIYF
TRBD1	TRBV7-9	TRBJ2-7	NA	TGTGCCAGCAGCACAAACAGGGGCTCCTCCTACGAGCAGTACTTC	CASSTNRGSSYEQYF
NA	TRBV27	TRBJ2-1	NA	TGTGCCAGCAGTTTCCCCGGGGATGAGCAGTTCTTC	CASSFPGDEQFF
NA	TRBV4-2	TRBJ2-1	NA	TGTGCCAGCAGCCAAGTCCCGACGGGCAATGAGCAGTTCTTC	CASSQVPTGNEQFF
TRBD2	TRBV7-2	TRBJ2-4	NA	TGTGCCAGCAGGCTCGGGGGGGGGATTAACATTCAGTACTTC	CASRLGGGINIQYF
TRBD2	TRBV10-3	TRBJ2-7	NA	TGTGCCATCAGTGATTCGGGACTAGCGGACTCCTACGAGCAGTACTTC	CAISDSGLADSYEQYF
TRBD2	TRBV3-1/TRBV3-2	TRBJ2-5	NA	TGTGCCAGCAGCCATCTAGCGGGGGTCTCTGAGACCCAGTACTTC	CASSHLAGVSETQYF
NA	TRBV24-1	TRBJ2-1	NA	TGTGCCACCAGTGATTTCAATTGGGCGGGGGAGCAGTTCTTC	CATSDFNWAGEQFF
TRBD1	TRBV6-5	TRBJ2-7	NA	TGTGCCTCCCGAACCCGGCCGGGACAGACCTACGAGCAGTACTTC	CASRTRPGQTYEQYF
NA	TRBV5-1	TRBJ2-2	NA	TGCGCCAGCAGCTTGGCGCCCGGCGTGCGCGGGGGCGACACCGGGGAGCTGTTTTTT	CASSLAPGVRGGDTGELFF
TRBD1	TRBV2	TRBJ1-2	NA	TGTGCCAGCAGTAGGACAGGCAACTATGGCTACACCTTC	CASSRTGNYGYTF
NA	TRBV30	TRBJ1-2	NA	TGTGCCCTAAACGGGGGGACTAACTATGGCTACACCTTC	CALNGGTNYGYTF
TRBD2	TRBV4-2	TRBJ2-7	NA	TGTGCCAGCAGCCAAGACGGACTAGCGGATAAATCCTACGAGCAGTACTTC	CASSQDGLADKSYEQYF
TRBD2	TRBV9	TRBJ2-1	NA	TGTGCCAGCAGCGCAATCGGGACTAGCGGCACAACGCAGTTCTTC	CASSAIGTSGTTQFF
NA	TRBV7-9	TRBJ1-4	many	TGTGCCAGCAGCTTACAGGGGAGTAATGAAAAACTGTTTTTT	CASSLQGSNEKLFF